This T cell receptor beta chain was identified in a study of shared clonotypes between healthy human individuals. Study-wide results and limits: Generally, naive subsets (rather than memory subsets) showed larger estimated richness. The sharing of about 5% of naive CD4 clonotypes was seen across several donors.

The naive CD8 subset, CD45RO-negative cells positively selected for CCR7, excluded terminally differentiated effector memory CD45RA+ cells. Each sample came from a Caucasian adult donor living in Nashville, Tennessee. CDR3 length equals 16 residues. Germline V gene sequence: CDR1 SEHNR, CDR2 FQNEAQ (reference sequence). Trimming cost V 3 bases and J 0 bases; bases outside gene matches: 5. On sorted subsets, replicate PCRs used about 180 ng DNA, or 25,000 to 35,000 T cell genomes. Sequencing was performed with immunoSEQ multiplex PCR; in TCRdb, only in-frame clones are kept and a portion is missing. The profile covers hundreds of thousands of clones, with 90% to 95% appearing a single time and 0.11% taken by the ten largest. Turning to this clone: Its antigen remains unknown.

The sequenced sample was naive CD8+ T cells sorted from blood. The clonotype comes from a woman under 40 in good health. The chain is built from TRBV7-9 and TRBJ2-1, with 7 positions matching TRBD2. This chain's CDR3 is CASSFPSGNSYNEQFF. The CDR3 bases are TGTGCCAGCAGCTTCCCCAGCGGGAACTCCTACAATGAGCAGTTCTTC.